This TCR beta chain was documented in a study of T cell repertoires in cytomegalovirus infection. Study information: CMV infection plus the matching HLA type was flagged by public TCR beta signatures.

Whole-study findings and limits: Adding up the frequency of public TCR beta families identified people who carried CMV plus the relevant HLA. Clonotypes of TCR beta that were HLA-C-restricted and CMV-specific dominated the ex vivo response.

MiXCR was run by TCRdb on the reads, yielding one entry per CDR3 protein. The table records fewer than 700,000 distinct CDR3 sequences, roughly a quarter of them present only once. Details on this clonotype: No antigen is known for it.

V was clipped by 2 bases and J by 3 bases, with 10 bases between them. CDR1 and CDR2 (germline): SQVTM, ANQGSEA. The CDR3 is 13 amino acids. The TCR originated in a human donor in good health (CMV status not recorded). Some clones in this sample may be carry-over from other donors' samples. The gene calls are TRBV29-1 and TRBJ1-1; D unresolved. Material: CD8+ T cells from PBMCs. CDR3 sequence (DNA): TGCAGCGTTGAAAAGGAATTTGACACTGAAGCTTTCTTT. It specifies CSVEKEFDTEAFF.